The sequence of this T cell receptor beta chain was determined in a study of blood T cell repertoires in COVID-19. Across the study: Acute and convalescent COVID-19 specimens originated in the United States, Italy and Spain. T cells, B-cell-depleted T cells, or PBMCs provided the cDNA or gDNA that served as material.

The data were produced by immunoSEQ multiplex PCR, yet TCRdb's version contains in-frame clones alone and is incomplete. The table has about 82,000 clones, around 85% seen once. The ends were cut back, 4 bases at V and 7 bases at J, with 14 bases in the middle. Looked up from germline, CDR1 is SGHAT and CDR2 is FQNNGV. This CDR3 region has 13 residues. This chain connects TRBV11-2 to TRBJ2-7; D remains unclear. The sequenced sample consisted of peripheral blood. This TCR derives from an elderly man with active or convalescent COVID-19. DNA for the CDR3: TGTGCCAGCAGCTCCAACTACAATTGGGAGCAGTACGTC. This codes for CASSSNYNWEQYV.